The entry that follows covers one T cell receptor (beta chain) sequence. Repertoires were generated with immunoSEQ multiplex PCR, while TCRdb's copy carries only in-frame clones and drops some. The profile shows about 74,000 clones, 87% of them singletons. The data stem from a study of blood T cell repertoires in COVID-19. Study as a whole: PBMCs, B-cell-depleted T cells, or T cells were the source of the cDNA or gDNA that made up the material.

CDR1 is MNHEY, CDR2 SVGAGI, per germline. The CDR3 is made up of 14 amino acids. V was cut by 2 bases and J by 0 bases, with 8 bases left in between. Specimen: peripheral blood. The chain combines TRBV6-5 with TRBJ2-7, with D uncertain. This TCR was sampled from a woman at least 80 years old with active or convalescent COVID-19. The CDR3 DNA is TGTGCCAGCAGTTACCTTGGAGACTCCTACGAGCAGTACTTC. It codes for CASSYLGDSYEQYF.